Listed below are T cell receptor beta chains from one sample, sequenced in a study of blood T cell repertoires in COVID-19. Method: immunoSEQ multiplex PCR; TCRdb's copy keeps in-frame clones and lacks some. The sample comprises 210,000 or so clones, over 75% of which are singletons, and about 5% rests with the top ten. The sequencing sample was made of peripheral blood. These receptors originate from a middle-aged woman with acute or convalescent COVID-19. CDR3s include the opening cysteine and the closing phenylalanine or tryptophan. D genes are given only for firm matches. Part of the rows lack a size; the others show once, few, many or a class for expanded clones.

CDR3,DNA,size,D,V,J
CATSDGQGSNSPLHF,TGTGCCACCAGTGATGGACAGGGTAGTAATTCACCCCTCCACTTT,few,TRBD1,TRBV24-1,TRBJ1-6
CASSFGASGVNEQFF,TGTGCCAGCAGCTTTGGGGCTAGCGGGGTGAATGAGCAGTTCTTC,few,TRBD2,TRBV7-2,TRBJ2-1
CASSDQGEDQYF,TGTGCCAGCAGTGACCAGGGCGAGGACCAGTACTTC,NA,NA,TRBV2,TRBJ2-5
CASSFTGEGQPQHF,TGCGCCAGCAGCTTCACAGGGGAAGGGCAGCCCCAGCATTTT,NA,TRBD1,TRBV5-1,TRBJ1-5
CASSRGLAGSDTQYF,TGTGCCAGCAGCCGAGGACTAGCGGGTTCAGATACGCAGTATTTT,once,TRBD2,TRBV9,TRBJ2-3
CASSFAQGTNTEAFF,TGTGCCAGCAGCTTCGCACAGGGAACGAACACTGAAGCTTTCTTT,NA,NA,TRBV7-2,TRBJ1-1
CASSILAGRDDSLKAFF,TGTGCCAGTAGTATTCTCGCGGGGAGGGATGATAGCTTAAAAGCTTTCTTT,NA,NA,TRBV19,TRBJ1-1
CASSPGTAFQETQYF,TGTGCCAGCAGCCCGGGGACAGCGTTTCAAGAGACCCAGTACTTC,few,TRBD1,TRBV11-2,TRBJ2-5
CASSYGRRGGRETQYF,TGTGCCAGCAGTTACGGGCGGCGGGGGGGCAGAGAGACCCAGTACTTC,NA,TRBD2,TRBV6-5,TRBJ2-5
CASSLTTSGTDTQYF,TGTGCCAGCAGCTTGACGACTAGTGGGACAGATACGCAGTATTTT,NA,NA,TRBV5-6,TRBJ2-3
CASSIVPGAGELFF,TGTGCCAGTAGTATAGTTCCAGGGGCCGGGGAGCTGTTTTTT,once,NA,TRBV19,TRBJ2-2
CASSRDSTTNEQFF,TGTGCCAGCAGCCGCGACAGTACAACGAATGAGCAGTTCTTC,NA,NA,TRBV7-9,TRBJ2-1
CASSQRDLGEKLFF,TGTGCCAGCAGCCAACGGGATCTAGGAGAAAAACTGTTTTTT,NA,NA,TRBV3-1/TRBV3-2,TRBJ1-4
CAISESEGDPYGYTF,TGTGCCATCAGTGAGTCGGAAGGAGACCCCTATGGCTACACCTTC,NA,NA,TRBV10-3,TRBJ1-2
CATSSGEAGSYNSPLHF,TGTGCCACCAGCTCCGGGGAGGCCGGCTCCTATAATTCACCCCTCCACTTT,NA,NA,TRBV24-1,TRBJ1-6
CASSTTPNTQYF,TGTGCCAGCAGTACGACACCAAATACGCAGTATTTT,few,NA,TRBV2,TRBJ2-3
CASSIWGGGTEAFF,TGTGCCAGTAGTATATGGGGCGGAGGGACTGAAGCTTTCTTT,NA,NA,TRBV19,TRBJ1-1
CASSLVAGTNEQFF,TGTGCCAGCAGCTTAGTAGCGGGCACCAATGAGCAGTTCTTC,NA,TRBD2,TRBV11-2,TRBJ2-1
CATSQGTNTEAFF,TGTGCCACTTCACAGGGGACGAACACTGAAGCTTTCTTT,NA,TRBD1,TRBV6-5,TRBJ1-1
CASSDRGHGETQYF,TGTGCCAGCAGTGACAGGGGGCATGGAGAGACCCAGTACTTC,NA,TRBD1,TRBV6-1,TRBJ2-5
CASSLDRGRNTEAFF,TGTGCCAGCAGCTTAGATAGGGGAAGGAACACTGAAGCTTTCTTT,NA,NA,TRBV11-2,TRBJ1-1
CASSLMLAGGTSTDTQYF,TGCGCCAGCAGCTTGATGTTAGCGGGGGGAACTAGCACAGATACGCAGTATTTT,NA,TRBD2,TRBV5-1,TRBJ2-3
CAWSITRQGAFSTNEKLFF,TGTGCCTGGAGTATAACCCGACAGGGAGCCTTTTCAACTAATGAAAAACTGTTTTTT,NA,TRBD1,TRBV30,TRBJ1-4
CATSDLPRTSTDTQYF,TGTGCCACCAGTGATTTACCTCGTACTAGCACAGATACGCAGTATTTT,NA,NA,TRBV24-1,TRBJ2-3
CASRQGLNYGYTF,TGTGCCAGCAGACAGGGCCTTAACTATGGCTACACCTTC,NA,NA,TRBV6-6,TRBJ1-2
CASSQEERGSSLYNEQFF,TGCGCCAGCAGCCAAGAGGAGCGGGGGTCTTCGTTGTACAATGAGCAGTTCTTC,NA,TRBD2,TRBV4-1,TRBJ2-1
CASSSPQGRDGSPLHF,TGTGCCAGCAGTTCCCCCCAGGGGAGGGATGGTTCACCCCTCCACTTT,NA,NA,TRBV6-6,TRBJ1-6
CASSQRGQPQHF,TGCGCCAGCAGCCAGCGCGGGCAGCCCCAGCATTTT,NA,NA,TRBV4-1,TRBJ1-5
CASSRHRGDGYTF,TGTGCCAGCAGCCGCCACAGGGGGGATGGCTACACCTTC,NA,TRBD1,TRBV3-1/TRBV3-2,TRBJ1-2
CASRTGGANEKLFF,TGTGCCAGCAGAACAGGGGGAGCTAATGAAAAACTGTTTTTT,few,TRBD1,TRBV6-6,TRBJ1-4
CASSKASDRVEGSPLHF,TGTGCCAGCAGCAAAGCCTCAGACAGGGTTGAAGGTTCACCCCTCCACTTT,NA,NA,TRBV21-1,TRBJ1-6
CASRAGASSYNEQFF,TGTGCCAGCCGAGCAGGGGCTAGCTCCTACAATGAGCAGTTCTTC,NA,NA,TRBV6-5,TRBJ2-1
CASSLVTGVLNTEAFF,TGTGCCAGCAGCTTAGTGACAGGGGTACTGAACACTGAAGCTTTCTTT,NA,TRBD1,TRBV11-2,TRBJ1-1
CAWSSERKGTEAFF,TGTGCCTGGAGTTCGGAGAGGAAAGGCACTGAAGCTTTCTTT,NA,NA,TRBV30,TRBJ1-1
CASSIAQSNQPQHF,TGTGCCAGTAGTATCGCCCAGAGCAATCAGCCCCAGCATTTT,NA,NA,TRBV19,TRBJ1-5
CASTWTGVNSPLHF,TGTGCCAGTACATGGACAGGGGTGAATTCACCCCTCCACTTT,NA,TRBD1,TRBV19,TRBJ1-6
CASSAWTGLEETQYF,TGCGCCAGCAGCGCGTGGACAGGCTTGGAAGAGACCCAGTACTTC,NA,TRBD1,TRBV5-1,TRBJ2-5
CASSPNTGVGYYGYTF,TGTGCCAGCAGTCCCAACACAGGGGTTGGTTACTATGGCTACACCTTC,NA,TRBD1,TRBV25-1,TRBJ1-2
CASSPGQDLSNLDNEQFF,TGTGCCAGCAGCCCAGGACAGGACCTATCCAACCTCGACAATGAGCAGTTCTTC,NA,TRBD1,TRBV13,TRBJ2-1
CASSLGSYQPQHF,TGTGCCAGCAGCTTAGGTTCGTATCAGCCCCAGCATTTT,NA,NA,TRBV7-6,TRBJ1-5
CASSYSAGEGGYTF,TGTGCCAGCAGTTACTCTGCCGGGGAGGGGGGCTACACCTTC,NA,NA,TRBV6-6,TRBJ1-2
CASSVGGPSMDEQFF,TGTGCCAGCAGCGTCGGGGGGCCCAGTATGGATGAGCAGTTCTTC,once,NA,TRBV9,TRBJ2-1
CASSLDRSTQPQHF,TGTGCCAGTAGTCTCGACAGGTCTACTCAGCCCCAGCATTTT,NA,NA,TRBV19,TRBJ1-5
CASSQDRGGFISPLHF,TGCGCCAGCAGCCAAGATAGGGGGGGGTTTATTTCACCCCTCCACTTT,NA,NA,TRBV4-1,TRBJ1-6
CASRFTGGLGEAFF,TGTGCCAGCCGTTTTACAGGGGGCTTGGGTGAAGCTTTCTTT,few,TRBD1,TRBV6-4,TRBJ1-1
CASSLALGQGYGYTF,TGCGCCAGCAGCTTGGCTCTCGGACAGGGGTATGGCTACACCTTC,NA,TRBD1,TRBV5-1,TRBJ1-2
CASWETSGGTDTQYF,TGTGCCAGCTGGGAGACTAGCGGGGGCACAGATACGCAGTATTTT,once,TRBD2,TRBV6-6,TRBJ2-3
CASSLFSTGGEKLFF,TGTGCCAGCAGTTTATTTTCCACAGGGGGTGAAAAACTGTTTTTT,few,TRBD1,TRBV28,TRBJ1-4